This TCR beta chain was observed in a study of T-cell memory formation after mild COVID-19. Study-wide findings and caveats: Some responding clones appeared in pre-infection memory, suggesting cross-reactive memory joined.

CDR3 length: 16 amino acids. From germline, CDR1 is MGHRA and CDR2 YSYEKL. The germline V and J ends were trimmed by 1 base and 4 bases, with 14 bases remaining between them. In TCRdb, the 5' RACE reads were re-called with MiXCR into one record per CDR3 protein. The sample records approximately 150,000 distinct CDR3 sequences, around 15% being singletons. In its sample, this clonotype was seen a few times. Its antigen is not known. The sample was PBMCs or a T cell subset sorted from them (not recorded which). The chain recombines TRBV4-1 with TRBJ2-1, with D tentatively TRBD2 (6 bases). The TCR was taken from an adult woman who had mild COVID-19 (a few samples of this study predate the infection). Cell type and time point are not known. The CDR3 DNA is TGCGCCAGCAGCCAAGTTTGGCGGGACCGATACAATGAGCAGTTCTTC. Translation: CASSQVWRDRYNEQFF.